This entry lists 29 T cell receptor beta chains sequenced from one sample in a study of stem cell transplantation in POMP-related autoinflammatory disease (dated by TCRdb to the early 2020s). What this sample's time point label stands for: after hematopoietic stem cell transplant. The library was generated by the immunoSEQ multiplex PCR assay. The table comes from immuneACCESS by way of TCRdb, which keeps in-frame sequences with V and J called. Part of the clones is missing from these tables; in studies checked, under half for an unresolved V gene and the rest for unknown reasons. In this sample the table shows some 65,000 clones, under 95% of which occur a single time. In total, the top ten clones hold around 0.72% of the sample. This sample comprised CD4+ T cells from PBMCs, obtained after stem cell transplantation. The receptors come from a human patient with POMP-related autoinflammation and immune dysregulation (PRAID). Some T cells present after a transplant may be cells of the graft donor.

The chain carries TRBV3-1 (or the pseudogene TRBV3-2) and TRBJ2-4; TRBD1 matches at 9 bases. CDR3 size: 15 residues. V was clipped by 4 bases and J by 4 bases; unmatched bases: 5. The germline CDR1 and CDR2 sequences are LGHDT and YNNKEL (reference sequence). In DNA form, the CDR3 reads TGTGCCAGCAGCCCAGGGACAGGGTTGAAAAACATTCAGTACTTC. It codes for CASSPGTGLKNIQYF.

The chain links TRBV7-6 to TRBJ2-2; tentative D call: TRBD2 (5 bases). CDR1 SGHVS and CDR2 FNYEAQ come from the germline V gene. Trimming took off 4 bases at V and 6 bases at J, with 12 bases between the two ends. The CDR3 contains 14 residues. The DNA of the CDR3 is TGTGCCAGCAGCTATGCCCTAGCCTCCGGGGAGCTGTTTTTT. Translating gives CASSYALASGELFF.

Points on this clone: The sample contains more than one DNA sequence encoding this CDR3. The chain links TRBV18 to TRBJ2-5; no definite D call. The germline V and J ends were trimmed by 1 base and 4 bases, with 1 base remaining between them. Germline assignment: CDR1 KGHSH and CDR2 LQKENI. The CDR3 covers 11 residues. The CDR3 spells CASSPRETQYF. CDR3 coding DNA: TGTGCCAGCTCACCACGAGAGACCCAGTACTTC.

In DNA, the CDR3 is TGTGCCAACGCCGAGCGGCCCAGCTCCTACGAGCAGTACTTC. Translating it yields CANAERPSSYEQYF. This chain uses TRBV10-3 with TRBJ2-7, with D perhaps TRBD2 (5 bases). The CDR3 length is 14 residues. V was pared by 10 bases and J by 0 bases, with 16 bases between. CDR1 is ENHRY, CDR2 SYGVKD, per germline.

This sequence joins TRBV27 and TRBJ2-7; 10 positions agree with TRBD2. This CDR3 contains 15 residues. Germline CDR1 reads MNHEY; CDR2 reads SMNVEV (reference sequence). V lost 6 bases and J lost 2; bases outside the gene matches: 7. In DNA, the CDR3 is TGTGCCAGCAGCCGAATAGCGGGAGGACCCTACGAGCAGTACTTC. Translating gives CASSRIAGGPYEQYF.

The genes are TRBV19 and TRBJ1-5, with 8 positions matching TRBD1. The CDR3 sequence is 15 residues long. The V gene's germline CDR1 is LNHDA and CDR2 SQIVND (reference sequence). V was clipped by 1 base and J by 5 bases; unmatched bases: 4. This chain's CDR3 is CASSIVRTGHQPQHF. CDR3 in DNA: TGTGCCAGTAGTATAGTTAGGACAGGGCATCAGCCCCAGCATTTT.

The CDR3 loop reads CASRPGGRVPGELFF. As DNA, the CDR3 is TGTGCCAGCAGGCCCGGCGGGAGGGTCCCCGGGGAGCTGTTTTTT. The chain carries TRBV7-3 and TRBJ2-2, with 9 bases that match TRBD2. CDR1 and CDR2 from the germline V gene are SGHTA and FQGTGA. V gave up 6 bases and J gave up 6 bases; unmatched junction bases: 8. There are 15 residues in the CDR3. Using reference TRBV7-3 and TRBJ2-2 for the parts outside the CDR3, the full variable domain is GAGVSQTPSNKVTEKGKYVELRCDPISGHTALYWYRQSLGQGPEFLIYFQGTGAADDSGLPNDRFFAVRPEGSVSTLKIQRTERGDSAVYLCASRPGGRVPGELFFGEGSRLTVL.

The chain employs TRBV3-1 (or the pseudogene TRBV3-2) and TRBJ1-3; D perhaps matches TRBD1 (6 bases). Germline V gene lookup returns CDR1 LGHDT and CDR2 YNNKEL (reference sequence). CDR3 length: 18 residues. Trimming shortened V by 5 bases and J by 1 base, and 21 bases separated the two germline ends. CDR3 sequence reads: CASSTFNARGESGNTIYF. CDR3 DNA: TGTGCCAGCAGCACCTTTAACGCCAGGGGAGAGTCTGGAAACACCATATATTTT.

This chain links TRBV5-4 with TRBJ2-7; 7 nucleotides agree with TRBD1. The junction had 10 bases not matched to a gene; V was cut back by 0 bases and J by 1 base. CDR1 is SGHNT, CDR2 YYREEE, per germline (reference sequence). The CDR3 consists of 17 residues. CDR3 nucleotide sequence: TGTGCCAGCAGCTTGGACAGGGGCTCCGGATTTTCCTACGAGCAGTACGTC. It translates to CASSLDRGSGFSYEQYV.

The rearrangement joins TRBV10-3 to TRBJ2-1, with 9 bases aligning to TRBD2. Unmatched junction bases numbered 4, after V lost 4 bases and J lost 3 bases. The CDR3 spans 15 residues. The germline V gene has CDR1 ENHRY and CDR2 SYGVKD. CDR3 nucleotide sequence: TGTGCCATCAGTGGCGGGAGGGCCAGCTACAATGAGCAGTTCTTC. Encoded protein: CAISGGRASYNEQFF.

The CDR3 here is CATSADYAYEQYF. The CDR3 DNA follows: TGTGCCACCTCGGCGGACTATGCCTACGAGCAGTACTTC. The chain combines TRBV19 with TRBJ2-7; maybe TRBD2 (6 bases). The CDR3 length is 13 residues. Trimming cost V 10 bases and J 2 bases, with 15 bases left between them. Germline-derived CDR1 and CDR2 are LNHDA and SQIVND (reference sequence).

V and J are TRBV2 and TRBJ2-5; D is undetermined. Germline V gene sequence: CDR1 SNHLY, CDR2 FYNNEI. The V gene lost 2 bases and the J gene lost 3 bases, with 10 bases spanning the gap. The CDR3 is made up of 14 amino acids. In DNA, the CDR3 is TGTGCCAGCAGTGAACGGGTTCCGAAAGAGACCCAGTACTTC. This encodes CASSERVPKETQYF.

The chain joins TRBV21-1 to TRBJ2-2; the table's D call, TRBD1, was not checked against the DNA. TRBV21-1 is given as a pseudogene. The CDR3 covers 17 residues. CDR3 protein: CASLKVIRGQNTGELFF. The CDR3 coding sequence is TGTGCCAGCCTTAAAGTAATAAGGGGGCAGAACACCGGGGAGCTGTTTTTT.

The chain has TRBV29-1 and TRBJ2-1; 9 nucleotides align to TRBD2. Germline CDR1 and CDR2: SQVTM and ANQGSEA. The CDR3 loop spans 16 amino acids. After removal of 4 bases from V and 4 bases from J, the junction contained 11 bases not matched to a gene. CDR3 DNA sequence: TGCAGCGTTGGGGGGGTAGCGGGAGTGGGTTACAATGAGCAGTTCTTC. Its protein is CSVGGVAGVGYNEQFF.

V gene TRBV7-2 combines with J gene TRBJ2-3, with 11 bases matching TRBD2. Germline V lookup: CDR1 SGHTA, CDR2 FQGNSA. The CDR3 contains 16 residues. The V gene end was trimmed by 3 bases and the J gene end by 7 bases; junction bases not matched to a gene: 9. In DNA form, the CDR3 reads TGTGCCAGCAGCTTGCGACTAGCGGGAATCCAATATACGCAGTATTTT. Translation: CASSLRLAGIQYTQYF.

This clone was found once. The chain joins TRBV29-1 to TRBJ2-3; maybe TRBD2 (5 bases). Germline lookup yields CDR1 SQVTM and CDR2 ANQGSEA. V was pared by 5 bases and J by 2 bases, with 14 bases between. This CDR3 comprises 14 residues. CDR3 sequence: CSVTRTGSTDTQYF. CDR3 coding DNA: TGCAGCGTTACGCGGACGGGGTCCACAGATACGCAGTATTTT.

The rearrangement links TRBV3-1 (or the pseudogene TRBV3-2) to TRBJ2-1; D may be TRBD1 (5 bases). The V gene lost 3 bases and the J gene lost 3 bases, with 6 bases spanning the gap. The CDR3 length is 13 residues. CDR1 is LGHDT and CDR2 is YNNKEL in the germline V gene (reference sequence). CDR3 in DNA: TGTGCCAGCAGCCAGGGGCGCTACAATGAGCAGTTCTTC. This encodes CASSQGRYNEQFF.

J is TRBJ2-1 and V is TRBV9; D call uncertain. Germline V lookup: CDR1 SGDLS, CDR2 YYNGEE. The CDR3 has 13 amino acids. Trimming stripped 0 bases from V and 4 bases from J, with 5 bases between. CDR3 DNA: TGTGCCAGCAGCGTAGGCAGATACAATGAGCAGTTCTTC. Protein product: CASSVGRYNEQFF.

The CDR3 DNA reads as TGTGCCAGCAGTGAACGCAGGAACCAAGAGACCCAGTACTTC. It encodes CASSERRNQETQYF. J is TRBJ2-5 and V is TRBV2; D unresolved. The CDR3 is 14 residues long. Trimming took off 2 bases at V and 0 bases at J, with 7 bases between the two ends. Germline CDR1 and CDR2: SNHLY and FYNNEI.

The chain combines TRBV28 with TRBJ1-6; 10 nucleotides align to TRBD1. Per the germline V gene, CDR1 is MDHEN and CDR2 is SYDVKM. There are 15 residues in the CDR3. V was clipped by 5 bases and J by 9 bases; unmatched bases: 7. The CDR3 here is CASSPWTGGGSPLHF. In DNA, the CDR3 is TGTGCCAGCAGTCCGTGGACAGGGGGAGGTTCACCCCTCCACTTT.

This chain links TRBV6-5 with TRBJ2-5; the match to TRBD2 covers 9 bases. Germline CDR1 is MNHEY and CDR2 is SVGAGI. The CDR3 covers 15 residues. V trimming: 7 bases; J trimming: 1 base; junction bases outside the gene matches: 7. This chain's CDR3 is CASKVSGGFQETQYF. The DNA of the CDR3 is TGTGCCAGCAAGGTCAGCGGGGGGTTCCAAGAGACCCAGTACTTC.

V and J are TRBV25-1 and TRBJ2-1; perhaps TRBD2 as D (6 bases). V lost 6 bases and J 5 bases, leaving 20 bases between the germline ends. CDR3 length: 16 residues. Germline V CDR1 and CDR2: MGHDK, SYGVNS. The CDR3 spells CASSTTLLAANNEQFF. DNA of the CDR3: TGTGCCAGCAGCACCACCCTCTTAGCGGCCAACAATGAGCAGTTCTTC.

The chain employs TRBV5-4 and TRBJ1-2, with a tentative D call TRBD1 (5 bases). Trimming shortened V by 3 bases and J by 0 bases, and 15 bases separated the two germline ends. Germline V lookup: CDR1 SGHNT, CDR2 YYREEE (reference sequence). This CDR3 spans 16 amino acids. The DNA of the CDR3 is TGTGCCAGCAGCTCGGGACTCCAGTTAGCTAACTATGGCTACACCTTC. Amino acid sequence: CASSSGLQLANYGYTF.

The genes are TRBV7-2 and TRBJ2-7, with 7 bases that match TRBD1. V dropped 1 base and J dropped 5; count of bases not matched to a gene: 8. CDR3 length: 15 amino acids. Per the germline V gene, CDR1 is SGHTA and CDR2 is FQGNSA. The CDR3 here is CASSLGGEGGDEQYF. The CDR3 DNA is TGTGCCAGCAGCTTAGGTGGTGAAGGGGGCGACGAGCAGTACTTC.

V usage is TRBV19 and J usage is TRBJ2-1; 14 bases match TRBD2. J gave up 7 bases and V 4 bases, and 6 bases lay outside the gene matches. Germline V lookup: CDR1 LNHDA, CDR2 SQIVND (reference sequence). This CDR3 is 16 amino acids long. DNA for the CDR3: TGTGCCAGTAGTAGACTAGCGGGAGGGCCTGGGAATGAGCAGTTCTTC. It encodes CASSRLAGGPGNEQFF.

This clone has a handful of counts. The chain's CDR3 is CASSVGQGDNSPLHF. The CDR3 DNA is TGTGCCAGCAGCGTCGGACAGGGTGATAATTCACCCCTCCACTTT. This chain connects TRBV7-9 to TRBJ1-6, with 8 bases aligning to TRBD1. The CDR3 has 15 amino acids. Trimming took 5 bases from V and 5 from J; bases not matched to a gene: 5. Germline CDR1 is SEHNR and CDR2 is FQNEAQ (reference sequence).

The chain has TRBV5-5 and TRBJ1-2; the match to TRBD1 covers 10 bases. After removal of 0 bases from V and 0 bases from J, the junction contained 11 bases not matched to a gene. Germline V gene lookup returns CDR1 SGHKS and CDR2 YYEKEE (reference sequence). The CDR3 runs to 19 residues. The CDR3 loop is CASSLDFRTGGEANYGYTF. CDR3 sequence (DNA): TGTGCCAGCAGCTTGGATTTTCGGACAGGGGGAGAGGCTAACTATGGCTACACCTTC.

The chain recombines TRBV7-8 with TRBJ1-3; D is uncertain. The germline CDR1 and CDR2 sequences are SGHVS and FQNEAQ. The CDR3 contains 16 residues. V was shortened by 4 bases and J by 1 base, with 14 bases between the two germline ends. CDR3 amino acids: CASSYRPGGSGNTIYF. CDR3 sequence (DNA): TGTGCCAGCAGCTACCGGCCCGGTGGTTCTGGAAACACCATATATTTT.

The sample holds one count of this clone. This chain links TRBV19 with TRBJ2-5; maybe TRBD2 (6 bases). V lost 4 bases and J lost 4, with 10 bases in between. There are 13 residues in the CDR3. Germline CDR1 is LNHDA and CDR2 is SQIVND (reference sequence). Written as DNA, the CDR3 is TGTGCCAGTAGTAGCACTAGCTCAGAGACCCAGTACTTC. It encodes CASSSTSSETQYF.